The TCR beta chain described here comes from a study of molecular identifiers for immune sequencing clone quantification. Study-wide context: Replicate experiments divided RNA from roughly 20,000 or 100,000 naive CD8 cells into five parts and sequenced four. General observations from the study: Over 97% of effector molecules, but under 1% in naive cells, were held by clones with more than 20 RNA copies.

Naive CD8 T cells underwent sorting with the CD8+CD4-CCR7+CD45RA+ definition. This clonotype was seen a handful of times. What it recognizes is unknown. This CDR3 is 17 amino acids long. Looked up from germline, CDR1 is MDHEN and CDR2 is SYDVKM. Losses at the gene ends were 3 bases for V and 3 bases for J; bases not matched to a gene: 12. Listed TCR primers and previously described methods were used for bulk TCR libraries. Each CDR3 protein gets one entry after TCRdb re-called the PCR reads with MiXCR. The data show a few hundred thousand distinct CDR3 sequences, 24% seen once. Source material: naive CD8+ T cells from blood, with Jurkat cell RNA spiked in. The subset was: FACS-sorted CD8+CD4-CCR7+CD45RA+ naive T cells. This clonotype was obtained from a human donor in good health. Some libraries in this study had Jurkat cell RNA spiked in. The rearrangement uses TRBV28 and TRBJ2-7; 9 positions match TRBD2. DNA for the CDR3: TGTGCCAGCAGTTTGGGGTTCGCTAGCGGGAACCTCTACGAGCAGTACTTC. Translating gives CASSLGFASGNLYEQYF.